This is a list of T cell receptor beta chains from one sample in a study of early T cells in non-severe SARS-CoV-2 infection. Each CDR3 protein gets one entry after TCRdb re-called the 5' RACE reads with MiXCR. This table has about 63,000 distinct CDR3 sequences, around 13% appearing once. The specimen sequenced was whole blood. These receptors originate from an adult who was a healthcare worker with PCR-confirmed SARS-CoV-2 infection or an uninfected control (not recorded which). The CDR3 runs from the conserved cysteine through the conserved F or W. Only some rows state a clone size, as once, few, many or a class for expanded clones.

CDR3 length	V gene	clone size	J gene	CDR3 protein
12	TRBV12-3/TRBV12-4	many	TRBJ2-5	CASQGPSETQYF
14	TRBV15	many	TRBJ2-1	CATSRGEGAYEQFF
12	TRBV7-8	-	TRBJ2-1	CASKTAGYEQFF
13	TRBV7-9	-	TRBJ1-2	CASSSPPSPGYTF
13	TRBV5-4	many	TRBJ1-6	CASSPGRESPLHF
14	TRBV30	many	TRBJ2-7	CAWSVLRGGSEQYF
15	TRBV2	many	TRBJ2-2	CASTPLGGGTGELFF
16	TRBV10-3	few	TRBJ2-3	CAISGAGEPNTDTQYF
15	TRBV10-3	few	TRBJ2-5	CAISESGAFQETQYF
14	TRBV20-1	many	TRBJ2-3	CSAIPSGGLDTQYF
17	TRBV4-2	many	TRBJ2-1	CASSQFPGQGAYNEQFF
14	TRBV10-3	few	TRBJ2-1	CAISESQRYNEQFF
14	TRBV27	few	TRBJ2-7	CASSRGTGAYEQYF
13	TRBV29-1	many	TRBJ2-1	CSAGQGSRNEQFF
13	TRBV5-1	many	TRBJ2-1	CASSPLGANEQFF
17	TRBV9	many	TRBJ2-4	CASSPSGGGGQQNIQYF
12	TRBV29-1	many	TRBJ1-1	CSVEETFSEAFF
14	TRBV7-9	many	TRBJ1-2	CASSPGGPLYGYTF
16	TRBV3-1	-	TRBJ2-3	CASSQPAGGPEDTQYF
16	TRBV6-1	many	TRBJ1-4	CASSSYSGTTNEKLFF
13	TRBV7-7	few	TRBJ1-1	CASSTGTGGKAFF
13	TRBV28	many	TRBJ1-2	CASSFQGPISYTF
11	TRBV6-2/TRBV6-3	many	TRBJ2-2	CASSNTGELFF
15	TRBV6-5	-	TRBJ2-7	CASSYSKGLFSEQYF
16	TRBV20-1	-	TRBJ2-7	CSARGTSGTSSYEQYF
15	TRBV3-1	few	TRBJ2-1	CASSQALGLNNEQFF
14	TRBV25-1	many	TRBJ1-2	CASSELNSNYGYTF
12	TRBV29-1	many	TRBJ1-2	CSVDRGTYGYTF
15	TRBV10-2	many	TRBJ1-4	CASSESPSTNEKLFF
15	TRBV3-1	few	TRBJ2-1	CASSQAGPTYNEQFF
16	TRBV9	few	TRBJ2-3	CASSVEGPSGTDTQYF
14	TRBV7-2	many	TRBJ1-3	CASSRGTAGNTIYF
14	TRBV9	many	TRBJ1-5	CASSVGGGNQPQHF
13	TRBV25-1	-	TRBJ2-7	CASSGTSLNEQYF
16	TRBV24-1	many	TRBJ2-6	CATGRQGASGANVLTF
15	TRBV12-3/TRBV12-4	many	TRBJ2-1	CASSFEDLANNEQFF
14	TRBV27	many	TRBJ2-7	CASSIRQEGYEQYF
14	TRBV10-3	many	TRBJ1-2	CAISTGQGIIGYTF
15	TRBV25-1	many	TRBJ2-3	CASSVRGRTTDTQYF
15	TRBV2	-	TRBJ2-3	CATKFLSDPGDTQYF
14	TRBV7-9	many	TRBJ2-7	CASSLGQGTHEQYF
15	TRBV6-2/TRBV6-3	many	TRBJ2-7	CASSPLRDRDNEQYF
18	TRBV4-2	-	TRBJ2-7	CASSPVTSGRSLNYEQYF